This TCR beta chain was sequenced for a study of blood T cells in healthy people across ages. General study findings and limits: The unsorted PBMCs prevented any conclusive comparison of naive versus antigen-experienced cells.

Points on this clonotype: The antigen is undetermined.

Alongside a J-beta primer mix, a sample-barcoded 5' primer served in a second PCR lasting 7 to 11 cycles. TCRdb ran MiXCR on the 5' RACE reads and lists one entry per CDR3 protein. Of about 970,000 distinct CDR3 sequences in the sample, approximately 50% were seen once. CDR1 is MDHEN, CDR2 SYDVKM, per germline. The V gene lost 5 bases and the J gene lost 4 bases, with 20 bases spanning the gap. The CDR3 extends over 17 amino acids. The TCR was taken from an older woman in good health. The sample was blood. V usage is TRBV28 and J usage is TRBJ1-4; possibly TRBD1 for D (5 bases). The CDR3 coding sequence is TGTGCCAGCAGTCAGCCGGGGCAGGGTAGGGGTAATGAAAAACTGTTTTTT. Amino acid sequence: CASSQPGQGRGNEKLFF.